This T cell receptor (beta chain) was profiled in a study of CD8+CD57+ T cells in acquired aplastic anemia. The wider study: The mean DNA yield obtained from sorted CD4+ and CD8+ cells came to around 3 ug.

Of note for this clonotype: Its antigen is not identified.

Profiling that covered TCR beta VDJ and CDR3 relied on genomic DNA as its template. TCRdb re-derived calls from the reads in MiXCR, one entry per CDR3 protein. The repertoire has fewer than 200,000 distinct CDR3 sequences, around 48% of them found once; the top ten carry over 0.95%. Germline V gives CDR1 SNHLY, CDR2 FYNNEI. This CDR3 is 12 amino acids long. The V and J ends lost 6 bases and 10 bases, in that order; junction bases with no gene match: 6. Study-wide points: Overlap between patients and controls comprised twenty-nine CD8+ CDR3 sequences.

In patients chosen for sequencing, flow cytometry had shown CD8+CD57+ cell expansion. All patients had severe acquired aplastic anemia. What was sequenced was sorted CD4+, CD8+, or CD8+CD57+ T cells (not recorded which) from PBMCs. V usage is TRBV2 and J usage is TRBJ2-1, with 7 positions matching TRBD1. The clonotype comes from a human donor with aplastic anemia. The CDR3 sequence is CASRRGTDEQFF. Written as DNA, the CDR3 is TGTGCCAGCAGGAGAGGGACAGACGAGCAGTTCTTC.